This TCR beta chain originates from a study of T cell changes during pregnancy in multiple sclerosis. The method was immunoSEQ multiplex PCR; TCRdb's version includes in-frame clones alone and lacks a portion of them. The repertoire holds around 63,000 clones, with around 90% as singletons. V dropped 6 bases and J dropped 4; count of bases not matched to a gene: 5. Per germline, CDR1 LGHNT and CDR2 FRNRAP. This CDR3 comprises 13 residues. The sequence was collected from a female donor in good health, enrolled as a control in a pregnancy study. The V gene is TRBV12-5, the J gene TRBJ1-1; 7 bases are shared with TRBD1. The sequencing here drew on peripheral blood, taken in the third trimester of pregnancy. CDR3 sequence reads: CASGPTGSTEAFF. In DNA form, the CDR3 reads TGTGCTAGTGGCCCGACAGGGAGCACTGAAGCTTTCTTT.